Listed below are T cell receptor beta chains from one sample, sequenced in a study of blood T cell repertoires in COVID-19. Clones were read by immunoSEQ multiplex PCR, and TCRdb kept only the in-frame ones, dropping some. Among 95,000 to 100,000 clones, about 87% were seen once, and the ten largest hold roughly 11%. The sequenced material came from peripheral blood. The receptors were gathered from a woman younger than 45 with acute or convalescent COVID-19. Each CDR3 is given with its conserved first and last residue. Each record gives: V gene, J gene, CDR3 protein.

TRBV7-2,TRBJ2-1,CASSAGASSYNEQFF
TRBV5-6,TRBJ2-2,CASSPLAGENTGELFF
TRBV10-3,TRBJ1-6,CAIRDSVGNSPLHF
TRBV5-6,TRBJ1-5,CASSLEGQGEQPQHF
TRBV9,TRBJ2-1,CASSPLGVSYNEQFF
TRBV5-1,TRBJ2-7,CASRPGQGVSYEQYF
TRBV12-3/TRBV12-4,TRBJ1-2,CASSSYTNYGYTF
TRBV6-1,TRBJ1-6,CASSEDTLSGNSPLHF
TRBV18,TRBJ1-2,CASSSRTVPKEGYTF
TRBV28,TRBJ1-5,CASSFRGNSNQPQHF
TRBV12-2,TRBJ2-1,CASRSAPGQAYNEQFF
TRBV2,TRBJ1-5,CASSGEQGSNQPQHF
TRBV12-3/TRBV12-4,TRBJ1-2,CASSLNREYGYTF
TRBV4-2,TRBJ1-4,CASSQTLVDRVGEKLFF